These T cell receptor beta chains were read from a single sample in a study of CD8+ T cells in alopecia areata. TCRdb keeps only in-frame clones here, not all; method: immunoSEQ multiplex PCR. The sample contains about 13,000 clones, roughly 55% of which appear only once. The sequencing used skin, collected at week 0. Receptor source: a human donor with alopecia areata. The CDR3 runs from the conserved cysteine through the conserved F or W. The D gene is left open where the match is weak. Clone size, where shown, is once, few, many, or a class for clones that have expanded.

>.|TRBD1|TRBV7-9|TRBJ1-2
CASSPGGTGNYGYTF
TGTGCCAGCAGCCCCGGGGGGACAGGGAACTATGGCTACACCTTC
>.|TRBD2|TRBV2|TRBJ2-1
CASRVTSTSGGNEQFF
TGTGCCAGCAGGGTTACGTCGACTAGCGGGGGGAATGAGCAGTTCTTC
>once|.|TRBV29-1|TRBJ1-1
CSATEGGSTEAFF
TGCAGCGCTACGGAGGGGGGAAGTACTGAAGCTTTCTTT
>.|.|TRBV7-5|TRBJ2-5
CASSARLAGGQETQYF
TGTGCCAGCAGCGCCCGACTAGCGGGGGGGCAAGAGACCCAGTACTTC
>once|.|TRBV6-1|TRBJ2-2
CASSDVNSDRTGELFF
TGTGCCAGCAGTGATGTCAACTCTGACAGGACCGGGGAGCTGTTTTTT
>.|.|TRBV9|TRBJ2-7
CASSVDPRQPESSSYEQYF
TGTGCCAGCAGCGTAGACCCTCGTCAACCAGAGTCTAGCTCCTACGAGCAGTACTTC
>.|.|TRBV6-6|TRBJ2-7
CASSRQAGPEQYF
TGTGCCAGCAGCCGACAGGCGGGTCCCGAGCAGTACTTC
>.|.|TRBV7-7|TRBJ2-1
CASSPYQASSYNEQFF
TGTGCTAGCAGCCCCTACCAGGCCAGCTCCTACAATGAGCAGTTCTTC
>.|TRBD1|TRBV29-1|TRBJ1-2
CSGRDRFIGYTF
TGCAGCGGTCGGGACAGGTTCATTGGTTACACCTTC
>.|TRBD2|TRBV7-2|TRBJ2-4
CASSLIAGDKNIQYF
TGTGCCAGCAGCCTTATAGCGGGGGACAAAAACATTCAGTACTTC
>.|.|TRBV6-5|TRBJ2-5
CASSYFNQETQYF
TGTGCCAGCAGTTACTTTAACCAAGAGACCCAGTACTTC
>.|.|TRBV27|TRBJ2-2
CASSFEVNTGELFF
TGTGCCAGCAGTTTTGAAGTAAACACCGGGGAGCTGTTTTTT
>.|.|TRBV14|TRBJ2-7
CASSQGWNSYEQYF
TGTGCCAGCAGCCAAGGGTGGAACTCCTACGAGCAGTACTTC
>.|.|TRBV6-5|TRBJ1-2
CASSTLIGADGYTF
TGTGCCAGCAGTACCCTTATTGGAGCCGATGGCTACACCTTC
>.|TRBD2|TRBV7-2|TRBJ2-7
CASSLSGGQTLYEQYF
TGTGCCAGCAGCTTAAGCGGGGGACAAACTCTCTACGAGCAGTACTTC
>.|.|TRBV9|TRBJ2-2
CASSVRQLDTGELFF
TGTGCCAGCAGCGTTCGACAGTTGGACACCGGGGAGCTGTTTTTT
>.|.|TRBV7-3|TRBJ2-7
CASSLGSTSEQYF
TGTGCCAGCAGTTTAGGTTCTACGAGCGAGCAGTACTTC
>few|TRBD1|TRBV28|TRBJ2-1
CASERSDRGVNEQFF
TGTGCCAGCGAAAGGTCGGACAGGGGAGTAAATGAGCAGTTCTTC
>.|.|TRBV5-1|TRBJ2-7
CASSRDPLYDYEQYF
TGCGCCAGCAGTCGGGATCCCCTCTACGACTACGAGCAGTACTTC
>.|TRBD2|TRBV6-5|TRBJ2-5
CASSYTPSGWRKTQYF
TGTGCCAGCAGTTATACCCCTAGCGGGTGGAGGAAGACCCAGTACTTC
>.|.|TRBV27|TRBJ2-7
CASSLRDVSYEQYF
TGTGCCAGCAGTTTACGGGACGTTTCCTACGAGCAGTACTTC
>.|.|TRBV7-6|TRBJ2-7
CASSLDVGGLWDEQYF
TGTGCCAGCAGCTTAGATGTTGGGGGGCTTTGGGACGAGCAGTACTTC
>.|.|TRBV7-2|TRBJ2-7
CASSHSGLTYEQYF
TGTGCCAGCAGCCACAGCGGTCTTACCTACGAGCAGTACTTC
>.|TRBD2|TRBV5-1|TRBJ2-1
CASRPRISGGGNNEQFF
TGCGCCAGCAGACCCCGAATAAGCGGGGGGGGAAACAATGAGCAGTTCTTC
>.|TRBD1|TRBV27|TRBJ2-7
CASSLSSGTASYEQYF
TGTGCCAGCAGTTTATCCTCCGGGACAGCCTCCTACGAGCAGTACTTC
>.|TRBD2|TRBV18|TRBJ2-1
CASSKPGLAAYNEQFF
TGTGCCAGCTCAAAACCGGGACTAGCGGCTTACAATGAGCAGTTCTTC
>few|TRBD1|TRBV2|TRBJ1-1
CASIGTENTEAFF
TGTGCCAGCATTGGGACAGAGAACACTGAAGCTTTCTTT
>.|.|TRBV5-4|TRBJ2-5
CASSAGHLEETQYF
TGTGCCAGCAGCGCAGGCCACTTGGAGGAGACCCAGTACTTC
>.|TRBD2|TRBV27|TRBJ2-3
CASRTSGGISTGDTQYF
TGTGCCAGCAGGACTAGCGGGGGGATTTCCACAGGAGATACGCAGTATTTT
>.|.|TRBV19|TRBJ1-2
CASSGWVGYGYTF
TGTGCCAGTAGTGGCTGGGTCGGCTATGGCTACACCTTC
>.|.|TRBV9|TRBJ2-1
CASSPDVFSNEQFF
TGTGCCAGCAGCCCCGACGTTTTTTCCAATGAGCAGTTCTTC
>few|TRBD2|TRBV7-2|TRBJ2-1
CASSRPPGTSVYNEQFF
TGTGCCAGCAGCCGCCCTCCCGGGACTAGCGTCTACAATGAGCAGTTCTTC
>.|.|TRBV14|TRBJ1-5
CASSQGANQPQHF
TGTGCCAGCAGCCAGGGTGCCAATCAGCCCCAGCATTTT
>.|TRBD1|TRBV7-4|TRBJ2-2
CASSLSRTGVTGELFF
TGTGCCAGCAGCTTATCCCGGACAGGGGTGACCGGGGAGCTGTTTTTT
>few|.|TRBV7-9|TRBJ2-6
CASSIRGESGANVLTF
TGTGCCAGCAGCATAAGAGGGGAGTCTGGGGCCAACGTCCTGACTTTC
>.|.|TRBV6-1|TRBJ2-5
CASKWRTSAETQYF
TGTGCCAGCAAGTGGAGGACATCGGCAGAGACCCAGTACTTC
>few|.|TRBV15|TRBJ2-6
CATSTSDILISNVLTF
TGTGCCACCAGCACCTCGGACATCCTTATCTCCAACGTCCTGACTTTC
>.|TRBD1|TRBV5-1|TRBJ1-2
CATRLPGQRYHGYTF
TGCGCCACCCGTCTTCCGGGACAGAGGTATCATGGCTACACCTTC
>.|.|TRBV2|TRBJ1-3
CASSGVDGFSGNTIYF
TGTGCCAGCAGTGGGGTCGACGGATTCTCTGGAAACACCATATATTTT
>.|.|TRBV7-9|TRBJ1-2
CASSLTVEGGYTF
TGTGCCAGCAGCTTAACAGTAGAAGGTGGCTACACCTTC
>few|.|TRBV28|TRBJ2-3
CASSPGVGADTQYF
TGTGCCAGCAGCCCGGGAGTGGGTGCAGATACGCAGTATTTT
>.|.|TRBV5-1|TRBJ2-2
CASSYSGGVTFTGELFF
TGCGCCAGCAGCTATAGCGGTGGGGTAACGTTCACCGGGGAGCTGTTTTTT
>few|.|TRBV7-2|TRBJ2-5
CASSLWGSSGETQYF
TGTGCCAGCAGCTTATGGGGCTCGTCTGGGGAGACCCAGTACTTC
>.|.|TRBV14|TRBJ1-5
CASSSRSNQPQHF
TGTGCCAGCAGCTCCAGGAGCAATCAGCCCCAGCATTTT
>.|.|TRBV4-1|TRBJ2-1
CASRRTASSYNEQFF
TGCGCCAGCAGGCGGACAGCTAGCTCCTACAATGAGCAGTTCTTC
>.|.|TRBV28|TRBJ2-3
CASTSNRGGVTDTQYF
TGTGCCAGCACCTCAAACAGGGGAGGGGTCACAGATACGCAGTATTTT
>.|.|TRBV5-1|TRBJ1-2
CASSVERGYGYTF
TGCGCCAGCAGCGTGGAAAGGGGCTATGGCTACACCTTC
>.|.|TRBV27|TRBJ1-2
CASRPDGPDYGYTF
TGTGCCAGCAGACCAGATGGGCCAGACTATGGCTACACCTTC
>.|TRBD1|TRBV19|TRBJ2-2
CASSDRATGELFF
TGTGCCAGTAGTGACAGGGCCACCGGGGAGCTGTTTTTT
>.|TRBD1|TRBV2|TRBJ2-7
CASRDRSYEQYF
TGTGCCAGCAGGGACAGGTCCTACGAGCAGTACTTC
>few|.|TRBV6-5|TRBJ1-3
CASSYSGSLGNTIYF
TGTGCCAGCAGTTACTCTGGATCATTAGGAAACACCATATATTTT
>.|.|TRBV11-2|TRBJ2-7
CASSFTDSGKYEQYF
TGTGCCAGCAGCTTTACGGACAGTGGGAAGTACGAGCAGTACTTC
>few|.|TRBV5-1|TRBJ1-1
CASSLWGYTEAFF
TGCGCCAGCAGCTTATGGGGGTACACTGAAGCTTTCTTT